Below, 32 T cell receptor beta chains from the same sample are listed, as sequenced in a study of blood T cell repertoires in COVID-19. Produced via immunoSEQ multiplex PCR; TCRdb's table is partial and in-frame only. Among about 69,000 clones listed, roughly 80% were seen once. The sequenced sample consisted of peripheral blood. The receptors shown here come from a man aged 60 to 75 with acute or convalescent COVID-19.

The chain couples TRBV5-1 to TRBJ1-1, with D hard to call. Trimming took 9 bases from V and 0 from J, leaving 15 bases between them. CDR3 length: 14 amino acids. The germline V gene encodes CDR1 SGHRS and CDR2 YFSETQ. The CDR3 DNA reads as TGCGCCACCTCAGGTATCGGCATGAACACTGAAGCTTTCTTT. This encodes CATSGIGMNTEAFF. Combining the CDR3 with reference TRBV5-1 and TRBJ1-1 gives the whole variable domain KAGVTQTPRYLIKTRGQQVTLSCSPISGHRSVSWYQQTPGQGLQFLFEYFSETQRNKGNFPGRFSGRQFSNSRSEMNVSTLELGDSALYLCATSGIGMNTEAFFGQGTRLTVV.

The chain joins TRBV29-1 to TRBJ2-3, with 12 bases that match TRBD1. Per the germline V gene, CDR1 is SQVTM and CDR2 is ANQGSEA. V gave up 7 bases and J gave up 2 bases; unmatched junction bases: 4. This CDR3 is 14 amino acids long. In DNA form, the CDR3 reads TGCAGCGCCCGGGACAGGGGGCCCACAGATACGCAGTATTTT. It encodes CSARDRGPTDTQYF.

The gene calls are TRBV18 and TRBJ1-5, with 7 positions matching TRBD1. CDR3 length equals 15 residues. CDR1 and CDR2 (germline): KGHSH, LQKENI. J was trimmed by 5 bases and V by 3 bases; bases with no gene match: 7. CDR3 in DNA: TGTGCCAGCTCACCCCGGGACAGTCCGGATCAGCCCCAGCATTTT. Its translation: CASSPRDSPDQPQHF.

The J gene is TRBJ2-3, the V gene TRBV24-1; 7 nucleotides align to TRBD1. V was pared by 7 bases and J by 6 bases, with 6 bases of the junction left unmatched. The CDR3 has 13 residues. Germline values: CDR1 KGHDR, CDR2 SFDVKD. The CDR3 DNA is TGTGCCACCAGAAGACAGGGAACGGATACGCAGTATTTT. This encodes CATRRQGTDTQYF.

J is TRBJ2-5 and V is TRBV27; 9 positions match TRBD2. Germline V lookup: CDR1 MNHEY, CDR2 SMNVEV (reference sequence). This CDR3 has 16 amino acids. With V trimmed by 2 bases and J by 2 bases, 6 bases remained unmatched. The CDR3 sequence: CASSLGQRGVQETQYF. The CDR3 nucleotides are TGTGCCAGCAGTTTAGGGCAGCGGGGGGTTCAAGAGACCCAGTACTTC.

The chain has TRBV6-5 and TRBJ2-7; TRBD1 matches at 7 bases. V lost 10 bases, J lost 3 bases, and 6 bases stayed unmatched. CDR3 length: 12 amino acids. Germline lookup yields CDR1 MNHEY and CDR2 SVGAGI. Here the CDR3 DNA reads TGTGCCACTAACAGACAGGGCTACGAGCAGTACTTC. Its translation: CATNRQGYEQYF.

The rearrangement links TRBV6-5 to TRBJ1-3, with a tentative D call TRBD1 (6 bases). The CDR3 has 14 amino acids. Germline values: CDR1 MNHEY, CDR2 SVGAGI. V was clipped by 2 bases and J by 2 bases, with 7 bases between them. The CDR3 DNA is TGTGCCAGCAGTTACCCAGGGGCTGGAAACACCATATATTTT. It encodes CASSYPGAGNTIYF.

The chain carries TRBV5-1 and TRBJ2-2; 14 nucleotides match TRBD2. Germline-derived CDR1 and CDR2 are SGHRS and YFSETQ. CDR3 length: 17 residues. J lost 7 bases, V lost 5 bases, and 10 bases had no gene match. The CDR3 sequence: CASSLGLAGGIDGELFF. CDR3 DNA sequence: TGCGCCAGCAGTCTAGGACTAGCGGGGGGTATCGACGGGGAGCTGTTTTTT.

In its sample, this clone was seen once. The chain is built from TRBV10-2 and TRBJ1-5, with 8 bases identical to TRBD1. J gave up 0 bases and V 3 bases, and 1 base lay outside the gene matches. Germline CDR1 and CDR2: WSHSY and SAAADI. This CDR3 is 15 amino acids long. The CDR3 region has the DNA TGCGCCAGCAGTGAAACAGGGGGTAGCAATCAGCCCCAGCATTTT. The encoded protein is CASSETGGSNQPQHF.

The rearrangement uses TRBV7-2 and TRBJ2-7; 7 nucleotides align to TRBD2. The CDR3 is 15 amino acids. J was trimmed by 4 bases and V by 5 bases; bases with no gene match: 11. Germline V gives CDR1 SGHTA, CDR2 FQGNSA. The CDR3 region is CASSPGTGGTYEQYF. Here the CDR3 DNA reads TGTGCCAGCAGCCCAGGGACGGGGGGAACTTACGAGCAGTACTTC.

This clone has just a few counts. The chain joins TRBV5-4 to TRBJ1-2; possibly TRBD1 for D (6 bases). V was trimmed by 4 bases and J by 4 bases, leaving 14 bases between them. This CDR3 is 14 amino acids long. CDR1 SGHNT and CDR2 YYREEE come from the germline V gene (reference sequence). This chain's CDR3 is CASSPGRGTYGYTF. CDR3 nucleotides: TGTGCCAGCAGCCCCGGCAGGGGTACCTATGGCTACACCTTC.

The V gene is TRBV7-2, the J gene TRBJ2-7; TRBD1 matches 11 bases. The germline gives CDR1 SGHTA, CDR2 FQGNSA. This CDR3 has 16 amino acids. The trim removed 3 bases at V and 4 bases at J, leaving 8 bases unmatched. The CDR3, as DNA: TGTGCCAGCAGCTTCACTCACGGGACAGGGGGTTACGAGCAGTACTTC. Protein: CASSFTHGTGGYEQYF.

This clone has a single count. The rearrangement joins TRBV5-4 to TRBJ1-2; 11 positions match TRBD1. Trimming cost V 7 bases and J 4 bases; bases outside gene matches: 6. The V gene's germline CDR1 is SGHNT and CDR2 YYREEE (reference sequence). This CDR3 is 14 amino acids long. The chain's CDR3 is CASGTGGTTYGYTF. The CDR3, as DNA: TGTGCCAGCGGGACAGGGGGAACAACCTATGGCTACACCTTC.

The CDR3 DNA reads TGTGCCAGCAGTAAACCGGGACAGAGCACCTTC. Translated, it gives CASSKPGQSTF. This sequence joins TRBV5-6 and TRBJ1-2, with 7 bases matching TRBD1. In germline, CDR1 is SGHDT, CDR2 YYEEEE. The ends lost 5 bases at V and 13 bases at J; junction bases unmatched: 8. This CDR3 has 11 amino acids.

This clone came up a few times. This chain joins TRBV5-4 and TRBJ2-7, with a possible D match to TRBD1 (6 bases). The V end lost 3 bases, the J end lost 7 bases, and 20 bases lay between the germline ends. This CDR3 has 15 residues. Germline V gene data show CDR1 as SGHNT and CDR2 as YYREEE (reference sequence). The CDR3: CASSSQGPLRYEQYF. CDR3 sequence (DNA): TGTGCCAGCAGCTCACAGGGCCCACTGAGGTATGAGCAGTACTTC. Complete variable domain (other parts from reference TRBV5-4 and TRBJ2-7): ETGVTQSPTHLIKTRGQQVTLRCSSQSGHNTVSWYQQALGQGPQFIFQYYREEENGRGNFPPRFSGLQFPNYSSELNVNALELDDSALYLCASSSQGPLRYEQYFGPGTRLTVT.

This rearrangement joins TRBV11-3 to TRBJ1-6, with 10 bases lining up with TRBD1. Germline CDR1 and CDR2: SGHNT and YENEEA. V lost 5 bases, J lost 7 bases, and 11 bases stayed unmatched. The CDR3 is 17 amino acids. The CDR3 loop is CASSPTPSDRGNSPLHF. The DNA of the CDR3 is TGTGCCAGCAGCCCCACCCCCTCGGACAGGGGGAATTCACCCCTCCACTTT.

V is TRBV19 and J is TRBJ2-7, with D maybe TRBD2 (6 bases). Germline V CDR1 and CDR2: LNHDA, SQIVND (reference sequence). The V end was cut by 6 bases, the J end by 3 bases, with 15 bases between. This CDR3 is built from 14 residues. The CDR3 sequence: CASRGGMSDYEQYF. CDR3 nucleotide sequence: TGTGCCAGTAGGGGGGGTATGAGTGACTACGAGCAGTACTTC.

V gene TRBV29-1 combines with J gene TRBJ1-2; a weak D match, TRBD1 (6 bases). Per germline, CDR1 SQVTM and CDR2 ANQGSEA. Trimming left V 3 bases short and J 2 bases short, with 10 bases between. CDR3 length: 13 residues. Here the CDR3 reads CSVEGHRNYGYTF. CDR3 coding DNA: TGCAGCGTTGAGGGACACCGCAACTATGGCTACACCTTC.

The chain recombines TRBV5-6 with TRBJ1-6; D perhaps matches TRBD1 (5 bases). The CDR3 covers 14 residues. V gave up 4 bases and J gave up 7 bases, with 12 bases separating them. The germline V gene has CDR1 SGHDT and CDR2 YYEEEE. CDR3 residues: CASSPPGGNSPLHF. The DNA of the CDR3 is TGTGCCAGCAGCCCCCCGGGGGGAAATTCACCCCTCCACTTT.

This rearrangement joins TRBV15 to TRBJ1-5; no clear D gene. V was shortened by 5 bases and J by 3 bases, with 11 bases between the two germline ends. This CDR3 spans 14 amino acids. Germline V CDR1 and CDR2: LNHNV, YYDKDF (reference sequence). In nucleotides, the CDR3 is TGTGCCACCAGCTTCGGGAGTCTCAATCAGCCCCAGCATTTT. Translation gives CATSFGSLNQPQHF.

V is TRBV11-2 and J is TRBJ2-7; 9 bases are shared with TRBD2. CDR1 is SGHAT, CDR2 FQNNGV, per germline. J gave up 4 bases and V 5 bases, and 6 bases lay outside the gene matches. The length of the CDR3 is 14 residues. The CDR3 is CASSLAGTGYEQYF. CDR3 nucleotide sequence: TGTGCCAGCAGCCTAGCGGGAACGGGATACGAGCAGTACTTC.

A single count supports this clone. This chain links TRBV7-3 with TRBJ1-1; D remains unclear. The V end was cut by 5 bases, the J end by 4 bases, with 20 bases between. Looked up from germline, CDR1 is SGHTA and CDR2 is FQGTGA. The CDR3 spans 16 residues. The DNA for the CDR3 is TGTGCCAGCAGCCCAGCCGACTCCCGGGAAGCCACTGAAGCTTTCTTT. Its translation is CASSPADSREATEAFF.

The chain links TRBV7-6 to TRBJ1-3; D is undetermined. In germline, CDR1 is SGHVS, CDR2 FNYEAQ. This CDR3 contains 16 residues. V lost 3 bases, J lost 0 bases, and 12 bases lay in between. The CDR3 DNA follows: TGTGCCAGCAGCTTCCTTACCGAGGGCTCTGGAAACACCATATATTTT. Translation gives CASSFLTEGSGNTIYF.

The chain carries TRBV11-2 and TRBJ1-1; no firm D call. This CDR3 contains 13 residues. V was shortened by 8 bases and J by 4 bases, with 14 bases between the two germline ends. Germline lookup yields CDR1 SGHAT and CDR2 FQNNGV. CDR3 protein: CASHSSVSTEAFF. CDR3 bases: TGTGCCAGCCACAGTTCAGTGTCCACTGAAGCTTTCTTT.

With respect to this clone: Mismatch with germline at one junction end may stem from a read error. This specimen includes other DNA sequences encoding the same CDR3. The chain joins TRBV7-9 to TRBJ1-1; 10 nucleotides line up with TRBD1. Germline lookup yields CDR1 SEHNR and CDR2 FQNEAQ (reference sequence). The CDR3 has 16 residues. CDR3: CASSSRTGGRYTEAFF. The CDR3 DNA sequence: TGTGCCAGTAGCTCGAGGACAGGGGGGAGATACACTGAAGCTTTCTTT.

The rearrangement joins TRBV9 to TRBJ2-1; 7 bases fit TRBD2. In germline, CDR1 is SGDLS, CDR2 YYNGEE. The CDR3 consists of 14 residues. With V trimmed by 0 bases and J by 8 bases, 5 bases remained unmatched. The CDR3: CASSVAHAGDEQFF. DNA for the CDR3: TGTGCCAGCAGCGTAGCCCATGCGGGGGATGAGCAGTTCTTC. The full variable domain, its missing parts supplied by reference TRBV9 and TRBJ2-1, is DSGVTQTPKHLITATGQRVTLRCSPRSGDLSVYWYQQSLDQGLQFLIQYYNGEERAKGNILERFSAQQFPDLHSELNLSSLELGDSALYFCASSVAHAGDEQFFGPGTRLTVL.

The gene calls are TRBV7-9 and TRBJ2-5, with 7 bases identical to TRBD1. In germline, CDR1 is SEHNR, CDR2 FQNEAQ (reference sequence). V trimming: 4 bases; J trimming: 4 bases; junction bases outside the gene matches: 9. CDR3 size: 15 residues. The CDR3 reads CASSSMRGRRETQYF. In DNA, the CDR3 is TGTGCCAGCAGCTCCATGAGGGGGCGGCGAGAGACCCAGTACTTC. The variable domain in full, completed from reference TRBV7-9 and TRBJ2-5, reads DTGVSQNPRHKITKRGQNVTFRCDPISEHNRLYWYRQTLGQGPEFLTYFQNEAQLEKSRLLSDRFSAERPKGSFSTLEIQRTEQGDSAMYLCASSSMRGRRETQYFGPGTRLLVL.

The chain has TRBV7-9 and TRBJ1-6, with 8 nucleotides matching TRBD1. The CDR3 has 15 residues. The trim removed 4 bases at V and 6 bases at J, leaving 5 bases unmatched. CDR1 is SEHNR and CDR2 is FQNEAQ in the germline V gene (reference sequence). CDR3 bases: TGTGCCAGCAGCTCTTCTGACAGGGGTAATTCACCCCTCCACTTT. Its protein is CASSSSDRGNSPLHF.

This chain connects TRBV7-2 to TRBJ2-5; 7 bases are shared with TRBD2. Germline CDR1 reads SGHTA; CDR2 reads FQGNSA. The CDR3 has 16 residues. With 2 bases clipped from V and 9 bases from J, the junction kept 15 bases outside the gene matches. CDR3 DNA sequence: TGTGCCAGCAGCTTAAGAGCTTCCGGGACTAATCAGGCCCAGTACTTC. Its protein product is CASSLRASGTNQAQYF.

The DNA of the CDR3 is TGTGCCAGCAGCCGACAGGGGTCGGTGACCCAGTACTTC. It encodes CASSRQGSVTQYF. The chain is built from TRBV27 and TRBJ2-5, with 8 bases fitting TRBD1. CDR1 MNHEY and CDR2 SMNVEV come from the germline V gene (reference sequence). V lost 6 bases to trimming and J lost 7 bases; unmatched junction nucleotides: 7. The CDR3 runs 13 residues.

The chain is built from TRBV6-4 and TRBJ2-1, with a tentative D call TRBD2 (6 bases). This CDR3 is built from 15 residues. Germline V CDR1 and CDR2: MRHNA, SNTAGT. V lost 6 bases to trimming and J lost 4 bases, with 16 bases between them. The CDR3 here is CASRAGGDPYNEQFF. The CDR3 DNA follows: TGTGCCAGCAGAGCCGGGGGAGATCCTTACAATGAGCAGTTCTTC.

This chain connects TRBV6-6 to TRBJ2-3; possible D gene TRBD2, 7 bases. The germline V gene encodes CDR1 MNHNY and CDR2 SVGAGI (reference sequence). V dropped 8 bases and J dropped 5 bases, with 11 bases sitting between them. This CDR3 spans 12 amino acids. The DNA for the CDR3 is TGTGCCAGCGGGGGGGCTGGAGATACGCAGTATTTT. It translates to CASGGAGDTQYF.